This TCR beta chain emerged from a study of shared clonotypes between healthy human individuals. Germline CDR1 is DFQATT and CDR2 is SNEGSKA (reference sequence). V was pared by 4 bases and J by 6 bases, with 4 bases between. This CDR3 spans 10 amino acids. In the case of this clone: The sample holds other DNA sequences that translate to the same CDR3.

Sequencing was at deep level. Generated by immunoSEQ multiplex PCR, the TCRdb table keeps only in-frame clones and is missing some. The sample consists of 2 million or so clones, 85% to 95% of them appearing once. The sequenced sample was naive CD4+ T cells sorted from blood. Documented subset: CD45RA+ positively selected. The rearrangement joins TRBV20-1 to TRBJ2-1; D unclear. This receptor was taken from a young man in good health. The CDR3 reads CSATGNEQFF. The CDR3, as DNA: TGCAGTGCTACGGGCAATGAGCAGTTCTTC.